The table lists the clone carrying this T cell receptor (beta chain) with a few counts. Its antigen is currently unknown. This record comes from a study of CD8+ T cells in alopecia areata. Turning to the study itself: Oral tofacitinib (5 to 10 mg twice daily) was administered to treated patients. Study-level results: There were also resident alphabeta T cells of normal skin sequenced in scalp samples.

In each case, RNA was isolated and then reverse transcribed into cDNA as the sequencing template. Using immunoSEQ multiplex PCR, the repertoire was profiled, and TCRdb retains in-frame clones only, with some absent. The sample contains approximately 61,000 clones, around 97% of which appear only once. Lesional scalp tissue (obtained by punch biopsy) and peripheral blood were collected from alopecia areata patients. Isolation of CD4+ and CD8+ T cells from PBMCs was achieved by sorting. CDR1 and CDR2 from the germline V gene are MGHRA and YSYEKL. V dropped 0 bases and J dropped 7 bases, with 15 bases sitting between them. The CDR3 has 16 residues.

The source of this sequence is a human donor with alopecia areata. V usage is TRBV4-1 and J usage is TRBJ2-2; a weak D match, TRBD1 (5 bases). Sequenced here: CD8+ T cells sorted from blood, sampled at week 0. The CDR3, as DNA: TGCGCCAGCAGCCAAGATCGCAGGGCTGGTAACGGGGAGCTGTTTTTT. Its protein is CASSQDRRAGNGELFF.